The 20 T cell receptor beta chains listed next were all sequenced from one sample in a study of esophageal squamous cell carcinoma under preoperative chemotherapy. Documented time point: after preoperative PTX-NDP chemotherapy. TCRdb re-called the PCR reads with MiXCR, one entry per CDR3 protein. The sample yields around 34,000 distinct CDR3 sequences, around 49% seen once. Sampling was conducted from a patient given preoperative chemotherapy. The receptor source for this set is a human donor with esophageal squamous cell carcinoma. The donor label of this sample is uncertain.

This clonotype was recorded many times. The V and J genes are TRBV4-1 and TRBJ2-4; D might be TRBD1 (6 bases). CDR3 length equals 15 residues. Trimming took 4 bases from V and 6 from J, leaving 16 bases between them. Germline V lookup: CDR1 MGHRA, CDR2 YSYEKL. CDR3 amino acids: CASSRLQGRVNIQYF. The CDR3 DNA sequence: TGCGCCAGCAGCCGCCTACAGGGACGGGTAAACATTCAGTACTTC.

As to this clonotype: A read error may produce the germline difference seen at one junction end. The CDR3 DNA reads as TGTGCGAGCCGCTGCATGCGTGTCCAAAACACTCAGTACTTC. The encoded protein is CASRCMRVQNTQYF. This chain joins TRBV6-1 and TRBJ2-4; no clear D gene. Germline CDR1 reads MNHNS; CDR2 reads SASEGT. The CDR3 consists of 14 residues.

As to this clonotype: The conserved phenylalanine or tryptophan normally closing the CDR3 is absent here, so this likely arose from a read error. This rearrangement joins TRBV7-2 to TRBJ2-5; D unresolved. Trimming took off 5 bases at V and 3 bases at J, with 16 bases between the two ends. Looked up from germline, CDR1 is SGHTA and CDR2 is FQGNSA. This CDR3 contains 15 residues. CDR3 protein: CASSPDIGEKETQYS. In nucleotides, the CDR3 is TGTGCCAGCAGCCCAGATATCGGAGAGAAAGAGACCCAGTACTCG.

Remarks on this clonotype: The junction departs from germline at one end; a sequencing error may be responsible. This chain uses TRBV7-2 with TRBJ2-1; D possibly corresponds to TRBD2 (6 bases). The better agreement between TRBJ2-7 and the DNA end casts doubt on the J call. The germline V gene encodes CDR1 SGHTA and CDR2 FQGNSA. The CDR3 has 14 residues. In DNA form, the CDR3 reads TGCCCCAGCAGCCGAGCGGGTGCTAAAAACACGCAGTACTTC. Amino acids: CPSSRAGAKNTQYF.

This clonotype was picked up one time. The chain links TRBV12-5 to TRBJ2-1; D may be TRBD1 (7 bases). V was pared by 1 base and J by 10 bases, with 20 bases between. CDR3 length: 16 residues. Germline CDR1 reads LGHNT; CDR2 reads FRNRAP. This CDR3 is CASGLGGTADSYEQFF. CDR3 DNA: TGTGCTAGTGGTTTGGGCGGGACAGCAGACTCCTACGAGCAGTTCTTC. Supplemented by reference TRBV12-5 and TRBJ2-1, the full variable domain reads DARVTQTPRHKVTEMGQEVTMRCQPILGHNTVFWYRQTMMQGLELLAYFRNRAPLDDSGMPKDRFSAEMPDATLATLKIQPSEPRDSAVYFCASGLGGTADSYEQFFGPGTRLTVL.

This clonotype was found a few times. The V and J genes are TRBV7-7 and TRBJ2-5, with D tentatively TRBD1 or TRBD2 (5 bases each). The V gene's germline CDR1 is SSHAT and CDR2 FNYEAQ (reference sequence). CDR3 size: 13 residues. V was cut by 6 bases and J by 4 bases, with 12 bases left in between. CDR3 amino acids: CASSPGLGETQYF. CDR3 sequence (DNA): TGTGCCAGCAGTCCGGGGCTGGGAGAGACCCAGTACTTC.

As concerns this clonotype: The final CDR3 position lacks the conserved phenylalanine or tryptophan, pointing to a likely read error. It is unclear where the CDR3 begins or ends on the DNA, so no DNA is shown, and the CDR3 is as TCRdb lists it. The chain employs TRBV7-2 and TRBJ2-5; TRBD1 is the table's D call and was not checked against the DNA. From its first to its last residue, the CDR3 has 16 amino acids. Germline V gives CDR1 SGHTA, CDR2 FQGNSA. The CDR3 loop reads CASSSPPGQGQASRHL.

This clonotype was observed a handful of times. The rearrangement joins TRBV7-2 to TRBJ1-5; 7 bases map to TRBD1. Trimming at V came to 2 bases and at J to 0 bases, leaving 4 bases not matched to a gene. The germline V gene has CDR1 SGHTA and CDR2 FQGNSA. The CDR3 spans 16 residues. The CDR3 loop is CASSLRGQISNQPQHF. DNA for the CDR3: TGTGCCAGCAGCTTAAGGGGACAGATTAGCAATCAGCCCCAGCATTTT.

This rearrangement joins TRBV5-1 to TRBJ2-1, with D perhaps TRBD2 (6 bases). This CDR3 is 15 amino acids long. CDR1 SGHRS and CDR2 YFSETQ come from the germline V gene. Trimming took 4 bases from V and 0 from J, leaving 11 bases between them. This chain's CDR3 is CASSDGLLSYNEQFF. The CDR3 region has the DNA TGCGCCAGCAGCGACGGACTACTCTCCTACAATGAGCAGTTCTTC.

The V call is TRBV6-1, the J call TRBJ2-4; TRBD2 might be the D (7 bases). The CDR3 totals 16 residues. Germline values: CDR1 MNHNS, CDR2 SASEGT. Trimming removed 5 bases from V and 13 bases from J, with 27 bases in between. DNA of the CDR3: TGTGCCAGCAGTCGCAAGGGGGGGGACGCCGCAAACACGCAGTACTTC. Its protein is CASSRKGGDAANTQYF.

This clonotype was counted at least ten times. With a much larger clone just one base away, this may be a read error. The chain carries TRBV11-3 and TRBJ2-5; D may be TRBD2 (7 bases). The V end lost 5 bases, the J end lost 11 bases, and 24 bases lay between the germline ends. The CDR3 runs 15 residues. The germline V gene encodes CDR1 SGHNT and CDR2 YENEEA. The CDR3 sequence: CASSPGGGAYNEQYF. The CDR3, as DNA: TGTGCCAGCAGCCCCGGTGGGGGGGCCTACAATGAGCAGTACTTC. The variable domain in full, with the rest retrieved from reference TRBV11-3 and TRBJ2-5, is EAGVVQSPRYKIIEKKQPVAFWCNPISGHNTLYWYLQNLGQGPELLIRYENEEAVDDSQLPKDRFSAERLKGVDSTLKIQPAELGDSAVYLCASSPGGGAYNEQYFGPGTRLLVL.

This clonotype has ten or more counts. The chain recombines TRBV7-9 with TRBJ2-1; no firm D call. Deletions cut 2 bases from V and 4 bases from J, with 6 bases between. The CDR3 runs to 13 residues. Germline CDR1 and CDR2: SEHNR and FQNEAQ (reference sequence). CDR3 coding DNA: TGTGCCAGCAGCTTACAGGAGTACAATGAGCAGTTCTTC. Translating gives CASSLQEYNEQFF.

The chain carries TRBV7-2 and TRBJ2-3, with D possibly matching TRBD2 (7 bases). The assigned J gene may be wrong: the sequence end matches TRBJ2-7 better. This CDR3 spans 16 amino acids. CDR1 is SGHTA and CDR2 is FQGNSA in the germline V gene. DNA of the CDR3: TGTGCCAGCGCGGCGGGGGCGGGCGGGGACACAGAGACGCAGTACTTC. Protein product: CASAAGAGGDTETQYF.

This clonotype was counted at least ten times. The J gene is TRBJ2-3, the V gene TRBV6-2 or TRBV6-3, with 13 nucleotides matching TRBD2. CDR3 length: 16 residues. Trimming took 5 bases from V and 1 from J; bases not matched to a gene: 3. The germline CDR1 and CDR2 sequences are MNHEY and SVGEGT. CDR3: CASSTGTSGGTDTQYF. For the CDR3, the DNA is TGTGCCAGCAGTACCGGGACTAGCGGGGGCACAGATACGCAGTATTTT.

A note on this clonotype: Sequence at one end of the junction differs from germline and may be a read error. This rearrangement joins TRBV12-3 or TRBV12-4 to TRBJ2-1; tentatively, D is TRBD2 (7 bases). The CDR3 is 15 residues long. DNA of the CDR3: TGTGCCAGCAGCTCGAGGGGGGGAGCCAAAAATATTCAGTTCTTT. This sequence encodes CASSSRGGAKNIQFF.

Worth noting for this clonotype: Relative to the germline gene, one junction end is altered; a read error may explain this. This rearrangement joins TRBV7-8 to TRBJ2-3, with 8 bases identical to TRBD2. CDR3 length equals 18 residues. Germline V CDR1 and CDR2: SGHVS, FQNEAQ. The DNA of the CDR3 is TGTGCCAGCAGCCCCTGGGACGGGGGGGTGGGAGCCAAAGACACGCAGTACTTT. Protein: CASSPWDGGVGAKDTQYF. The whole variable domain, remainder taken from reference TRBV7-8 and TRBJ2-3, is GAGVSQSPRYKVAKRGQDVALRCDPISGHVSLFWYQQALGQGPEFLTYFQNEAQLDKSGLPSDRFFAERPEGSVSTLKIQRTQQEDSAVYLCASSPWDGGVGAKDTQYFGPGTRLTVL.

The chain links TRBV7-6 to TRBJ2-3; D may correspond to TRBD1 or TRBD2 (6 bases each). The DNA end is a closer match to TRBJ2-5, so the J assignment may be wrong. CDR3 length: 15 residues. The V gene's germline CDR1 is SGHVS and CDR2 FNYEAQ. The CDR3 here is CARGFGGPARDTQYF. The CDR3, as DNA: TGTGCCAGGGGGTTCGGGGGCCCCGCGCGAGATACCCAGTACTTC.

Remarks on this clonotype: One end of the junction varies from germline; a read error may be responsible. The chain joins TRBV12-3 or TRBV12-4 to TRBJ2-6; possible D gene TRBD1, 5 bases. There are 15 residues in the CDR3. In DNA form, the CDR3 reads TGTGCCAGCAGTTTAAGGTCACCTGGGGCCTACGTCCTGACCTTC. It translates to CASSLRSPGAYVLTF.

The rearrangement uses TRBV6-1 and TRBJ1-2; D perhaps matches TRBD1 (5 bases). Trimming stripped 7 bases from V and 5 bases from J, with 14 bases between. The CDR3 spans 13 residues. Germline-derived CDR1 and CDR2 are MNHNS and SASEGT. The CDR3 loop reads CASTPPGEYGYTF. CDR3 DNA sequence: TGTGCCAGCACTCCTCCGGGGGAGTATGGCTACACCTTC.

This chain uses TRBV7-8 with TRBJ2-3; tentative D call: TRBD1 (5 bases). The CDR3 has 16 amino acids. The V gene lost 5 bases and the J gene lost 2 bases, with 17 bases spanning the gap. Germline V gene data show CDR1 as SGHVS and CDR2 as FQNEAQ. The chain's CDR3 is CASSRLGAANTDTQYF. Written as DNA, the CDR3 is TGTGCCAGCAGCCGCCTAGGGGCGGCAAACACAGATACGCAGTATTTT.